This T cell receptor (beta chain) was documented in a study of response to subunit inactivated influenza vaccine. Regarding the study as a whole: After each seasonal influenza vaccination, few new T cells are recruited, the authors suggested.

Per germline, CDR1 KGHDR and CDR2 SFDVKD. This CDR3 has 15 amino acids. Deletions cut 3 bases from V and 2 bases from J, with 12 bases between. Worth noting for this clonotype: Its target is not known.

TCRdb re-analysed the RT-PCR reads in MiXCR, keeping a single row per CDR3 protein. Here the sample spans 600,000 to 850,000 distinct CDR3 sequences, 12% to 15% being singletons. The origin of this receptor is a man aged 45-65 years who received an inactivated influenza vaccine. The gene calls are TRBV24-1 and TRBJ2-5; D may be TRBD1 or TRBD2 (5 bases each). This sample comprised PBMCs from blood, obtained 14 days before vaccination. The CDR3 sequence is CATSDPGRTQETQYF. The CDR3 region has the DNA TGTGCCACCAGTGATCCGGGACGGACTCAAGAGACCCAGTACTTC.